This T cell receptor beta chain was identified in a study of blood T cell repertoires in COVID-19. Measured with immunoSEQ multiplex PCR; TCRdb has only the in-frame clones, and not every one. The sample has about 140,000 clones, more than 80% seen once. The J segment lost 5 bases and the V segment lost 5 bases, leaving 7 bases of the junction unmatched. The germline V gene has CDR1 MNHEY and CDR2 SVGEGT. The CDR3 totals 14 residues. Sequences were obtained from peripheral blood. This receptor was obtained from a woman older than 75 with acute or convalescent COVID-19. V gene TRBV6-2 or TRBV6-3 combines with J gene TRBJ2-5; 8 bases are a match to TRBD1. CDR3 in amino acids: CASSGTGTGETQYF. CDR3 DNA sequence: TGTGCCAGCAGTGGGACAGGAACGGGGGAGACCCAGTACTTC.